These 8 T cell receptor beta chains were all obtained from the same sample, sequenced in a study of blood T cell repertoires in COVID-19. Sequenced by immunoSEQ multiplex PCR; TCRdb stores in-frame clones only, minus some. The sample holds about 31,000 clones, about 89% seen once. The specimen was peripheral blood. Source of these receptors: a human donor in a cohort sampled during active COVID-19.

CDR3 residues: CASSPINSGNTIYF. The DNA for the CDR3 is TGTGCCAGCAGTCCCATTAACTCCGGAAACACCATATATTTT. The V and J genes are TRBV3-1 (or the pseudogene TRBV3-2) and TRBJ1-3; D is undetermined. This CDR3 contains 14 residues. The V end was cut by 6 bases, the J end by 4 bases, with 13 bases between. Germline V gene lookup returns CDR1 LGHDT and CDR2 YNNKEL (reference sequence).

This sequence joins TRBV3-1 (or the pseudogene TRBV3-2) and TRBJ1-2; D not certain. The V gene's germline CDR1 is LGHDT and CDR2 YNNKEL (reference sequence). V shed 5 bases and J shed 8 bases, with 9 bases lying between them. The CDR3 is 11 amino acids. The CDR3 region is CASSEPGGYTF. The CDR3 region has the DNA TGTGCCAGCAGCGAACCGGGAGGCTACACCTTC.

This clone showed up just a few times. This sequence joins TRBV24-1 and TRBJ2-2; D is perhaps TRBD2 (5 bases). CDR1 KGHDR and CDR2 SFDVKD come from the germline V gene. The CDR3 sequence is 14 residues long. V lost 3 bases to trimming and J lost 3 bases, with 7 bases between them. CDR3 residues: CATSDSGYTGELFF. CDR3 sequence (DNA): TGTGCCACCAGTGATAGCGGATACACCGGGGAGCTGTTTTTT.

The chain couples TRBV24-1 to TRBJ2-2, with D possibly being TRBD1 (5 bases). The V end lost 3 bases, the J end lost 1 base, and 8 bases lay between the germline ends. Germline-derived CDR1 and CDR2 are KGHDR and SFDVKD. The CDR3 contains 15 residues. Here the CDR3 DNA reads TGTGCCACCAGTGATGGCCAGGGGAACACCGGGGAGCTGTTTTTT. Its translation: CATSDGQGNTGELFF.

CDR3 sequence (DNA): TGTGCCAGCACACCCGGGACTCGGAACACCGGGGAGCTGTTTTTT. Translated: CASTPGTRNTGELFF. V is TRBV28 and J is TRBJ2-2; a possible D gene is TRBD2 (6 bases). The germline V gene encodes CDR1 MDHEN and CDR2 SYDVKM. The CDR3 is 15 residues long. The V end was cut by 7 bases, the J end by 1 base, with 13 bases between.

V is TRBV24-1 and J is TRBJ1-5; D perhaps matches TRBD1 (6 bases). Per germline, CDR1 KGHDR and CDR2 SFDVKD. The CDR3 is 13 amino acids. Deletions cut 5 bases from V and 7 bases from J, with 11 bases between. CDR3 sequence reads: CATSVGAAQPQHF. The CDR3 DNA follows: TGTGCCACCAGTGTGGGGGCTGCGCAGCCCCAGCATTTT.

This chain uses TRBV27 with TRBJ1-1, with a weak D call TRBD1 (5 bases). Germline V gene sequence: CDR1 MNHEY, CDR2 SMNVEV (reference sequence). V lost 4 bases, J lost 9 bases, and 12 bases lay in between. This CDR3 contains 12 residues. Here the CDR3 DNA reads TGTGCCAGCAGTTCTACAGGTACGAAAGCTTTCTTT. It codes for CASSSTGTKAFF.

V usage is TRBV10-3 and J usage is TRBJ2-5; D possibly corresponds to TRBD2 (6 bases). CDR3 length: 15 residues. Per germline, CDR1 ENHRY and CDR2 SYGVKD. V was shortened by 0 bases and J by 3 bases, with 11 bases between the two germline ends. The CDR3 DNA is TGTGCCATCAGTGAGTCAGGGACGGGAGAAGAGACCCAGTACTTC. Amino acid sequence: CAISESGTGEETQYF.